One sample yielded the 31 T cell receptor beta chains listed below, sequenced in a study of cytomegalovirus exposure and HLA in healthy donors. Use of 60 Vbeta and 13 Jbeta primers characterized the PCR. Sequenced by immunoSEQ multiplex PCR; TCRdb stores in-frame clones only, minus some. The sample includes around 110,000 clones. The sample was PBMCs. These receptors originate from a man in his forties in good health and CMV-seropositive.

The chain has TRBV5-6 and TRBJ2-7; D call uncertain. The CDR3 is 13 amino acids. Germline-derived CDR1 and CDR2 are SGHDT and YYEEEE. V gave up 0 bases and J gave up 6 bases, with 10 bases separating them. The CDR3 region is CASSLGSNSEQYF. The CDR3, as DNA: TGTGCCAGCAGCTTGGGAAGTAACAGCGAGCAGTACTTC.

The rearrangement joins TRBV5-1 to TRBJ2-1; TRBD2 agrees at 9 bases. The CDR3 runs to 14 residues. The V gene end was trimmed by 7 bases and the J gene end by 7 bases; junction bases not matched to a gene: 9. Germline V gene sequence: CDR1 SGHRS, CDR2 YFSETQ. In DNA form, the CDR3 reads TGCGCCAGCGGGGAGACTAGCGGACTGAATGAGCAGTTCTTC. It encodes CASGETSGLNEQFF.

Worth noting for this clone: This sample includes further DNA sequences coding for the same CDR3. This rearrangement joins TRBV7-3 to TRBJ2-2, with 10 bases lining up with TRBD2. CDR1 is SGHTA and CDR2 is FQGTGA in the germline V gene. The V and J ends lost 0 bases and 7 bases, in that order; junction bases with no gene match: 8. The CDR3 has 17 amino acids. CDR3 sequence: CASSLTVLAGEVGELFF. The CDR3 coding sequence is TGTGCCAGCAGCTTAACAGTCCTAGCGGGAGAGGTCGGGGAGCTGTTTTTT.

The chain links TRBV30 to TRBJ2-2; D might be TRBD1 (5 bases). Trimming left V 4 bases short and J 0 bases short, with 9 bases between. The CDR3 has 14 amino acids. Germline-derived CDR1 and CDR2 are GTSNPN and SVGIG (reference sequence). The CDR3 region has the DNA TGTGCCTGGACAGGGTTTTCGAACACCGGGGAGCTGTTTTTT. It encodes CAWTGFSNTGELFF. Variable domain in full (rest from reference TRBV30 and TRBJ2-2): SQTIHQWPATLVQPVGSPLSLECTVEGTSNPNLYWYRQAAGRGLQLLFYSVGIGQISSEVPQNLSASRPQDRQFILSSKKLLLSDSGFYLCAWTGFSNTGELFFGEGSRLTVL.

The chain combines TRBV29-1 with TRBJ1-2; TRBD1 matches 10 bases. The germline CDR1 and CDR2 sequences are SQVTM and ANQGSEA. The CDR3 length is 15 residues. V was clipped by 3 bases and J by 5 bases; unmatched bases: 9. CDR3: CSVEGRQGAGYGYTF. The CDR3 coding sequence is TGCAGCGTTGAGGGCCGACAGGGGGCAGGGTATGGCTACACCTTC.

This chain links TRBV29-1 with TRBJ1-2; D ambiguous. The CDR3 is 9 amino acids. V was cut by 5 bases and J by 7 bases, with 5 bases left in between. Germline CDR1 is SQVTM and CDR2 is ANQGSEA. The CDR3 nucleotides read TGCAGCGTTCCCGGTGGCTACACCTTC. Translating gives CSVPGGYTF.

This chain connects TRBV28 to TRBJ2-7; D gene uncertain. Germline values: CDR1 MDHEN, CDR2 SYDVKM. V was pared by 8 bases and J by 3 bases, with 14 bases between. CDR3 length equals 13 residues. CDR3 loop: CASGGITYYEQYF. DNA for the CDR3: TGTGCCAGCGGTGGTATTACTTACTACGAGCAGTACTTC.

CDR3 sequence reads: CASSFRVSGPDNEQFF. The CDR3 DNA reads as TGTGCCAGCAGCTTTAGGGTTAGCGGGCCCGACAATGAGCAGTTCTTC. The chain carries TRBV11-2 and TRBJ2-1, with 7 positions matching TRBD2. V dropped 3 bases and J dropped 5; count of bases not matched to a gene: 10. The germline V gene encodes CDR1 SGHAT and CDR2 FQNNGV. The CDR3 is 16 amino acids.

The chain couples TRBV29-1 to TRBJ2-5, with a tentative D call TRBD2 (5 bases). There are 14 residues in the CDR3. The germline CDR1 and CDR2 sequences are SQVTM and ANQGSEA. Trimming cost V 6 bases and J 1 base, with 15 bases left between them. CDR3 bases: TGCAGCGTGGGTCAACTAGTTCTCCAAGAGACCCAGTACTTC. It translates to CSVGQLVLQETQYF.

The V gene is TRBV5-6, the J gene TRBJ1-1, with D possibly TRBD1 on 6 matching bases. From germline, CDR1 is SGHDT and CDR2 YYEEEE. The V end lost 4 bases, the J end lost 6 bases, and 13 bases lay between the germline ends. CDR3 length equals 13 residues. In nucleotides, the CDR3 is TGTGCCAGCAGCCGTGACAGGACCGCTGAAGCTTTCTTT. Protein sequence: CASSRDRTAEAFF.

The chain recombines TRBV6-1 with TRBJ2-7; D possibly corresponds to TRBD2 (6 bases). Germline V gene data show CDR1 as MNHNS and CDR2 as SASEGT. Trimming cost V 7 bases and J 5 bases, with 12 bases left between them. CDR3 length: 12 amino acids. As DNA, the CDR3 is TGTGCCAGCACGGACTACCCTGACGAGCAGTACTTC. Translation: CASTDYPDEQYF.

For the CDR3, the DNA is TGTGCCACCAGCAGAGCCACAGGGTCGGCGAACACTGAAGCTTTCTTT. Translation gives CATSRATGSANTEAFF. V is TRBV15 and J is TRBJ1-1, with a tentative D call TRBD1 (6 bases). CDR3 length: 16 amino acids. V lost 1 base and J 1 base, leaving 13 bases between the germline ends. Germline V gene sequence: CDR1 LNHNV, CDR2 YYDKDF (reference sequence).

The J gene is TRBJ2-3, the V gene TRBV4-2; 9 nucleotides line up with TRBD2. The CDR3 consists of 17 residues. With V trimmed by 1 base and J by 0 bases, 5 bases remained unmatched. The germline V gene has CDR1 LGHNA and CDR2 YNFKEQ. CDR3 sequence reads: CASSQGLAGSSTDTQYF. The CDR3 nucleotides are TGTGCCAGCAGCCAAGGCCTAGCGGGATCTAGCACAGATACGCAGTATTTT.

The chain joins TRBV2 to TRBJ1-3; weak D call: TRBD1 (5 bases). Germline CDR1 SNHLY, CDR2 FYNNEI. The CDR3 spans 16 residues. V was shortened by 3 bases and J by 2 bases, with 14 bases between the two germline ends. The CDR3 is CASSDHLTVTGNTIYF. CDR3 in DNA: TGTGCCAGCAGTGATCACCTGACAGTAACTGGAAACACCATATATTTT.

The chain joins TRBV5-6 to TRBJ2-3, with 10 positions matching TRBD2. V trimming: 1 base; J trimming: 7 bases; junction bases outside the gene matches: 12. Germline CDR1 SGHDT, CDR2 YYEEEE. The CDR3 runs to 17 residues. For the CDR3, the DNA is TGTGCCAGCAGCTTGTCGCTAGCGGGAGATGGTCCCCATACGCAGTATTTT. The encoded protein is CASSLSLAGDGPHTQYF.

V and J are TRBV27 and TRBJ2-5; possible D gene TRBD2, 5 bases. V was shortened by 5 bases and J by 4 bases, with 11 bases between the two germline ends. This CDR3 comprises 13 residues. Germline V CDR1 and CDR2: MNHEY, SMNVEV (reference sequence). CDR3 loop: CASSRLAAETQYF. CDR3 nucleotides: TGTGCCAGCAGTCGGCTAGCAGCAGAGACCCAGTACTTC.

The chain combines TRBV6-5 with TRBJ1-4, with D maybe TRBD1 (6 bases). The V and J ends lost 5 bases and 6 bases respectively, with 16 bases between them. Germline CDR1 MNHEY, CDR2 SVGAGI. The CDR3 runs 15 residues. CDR3: CASSPGHGQYEKLFF. The CDR3 bases are TGTGCCAGCAGTCCCGGGCATGGACAGTATGAAAAACTGTTTTTT.

V and J are TRBV19 and TRBJ2-2; tentatively, D is TRBD1 (5 bases). This CDR3 comprises 15 residues. V was clipped by 3 bases and J by 4 bases, with 12 bases between them. CDR1 is LNHDA and CDR2 is SQIVND in the germline V gene (reference sequence). The CDR3 loop reads CASSMPGIGTGELFF. The CDR3 nucleotides read TGTGCCAGTAGTATGCCAGGGATAGGCACCGGGGAGCTGTTTTTT.

The chain recombines TRBV6-6 with TRBJ2-5, with a tentative D call TRBD2 (5 bases). The germline V and J ends were trimmed by 7 bases and 3 bases, with 12 bases remaining between them. CDR1 and CDR2 (germline): MNHNY, SVGAGI (reference sequence). The CDR3 runs to 13 residues. The CDR3 DNA follows: TGTGCCAGCACCGCACTAGTAGAAGAGACCCAGTACTTC. Translating it yields CASTALVEETQYF.

The genes are TRBV5-1 and TRBJ2-1; a weak D match, TRBD1 (6 bases). Trimming pared 1 base from V and 3 bases from J, leaving 8 bases between. Per the germline V gene, CDR1 is SGHRS and CDR2 is YFSETQ. This CDR3 spans 14 amino acids. The CDR3 region has the DNA TGCGCCAGCAGCTTGTCAGGGGTCTACAATGAGCAGTTCTTC. Its protein product is CASSLSGVYNEQFF.

This chain joins TRBV6-6 and TRBJ2-7; a weak D match, TRBD1 (5 bases). Between the trimmed V and J ends, which lost 5 bases and 0 bases, there was a span of 14 bases. The CDR3 is 15 residues long. In germline, CDR1 is MNHNY, CDR2 SVGAGI (reference sequence). CDR3 in DNA: TGTGCCAGCAGTCCCAGGGTATCACCCTCCTACGAGCAGTACTTC. It encodes CASSPRVSPSYEQYF.

The genes are TRBV28 and TRBJ1-1; weak D call: TRBD1 (5 bases). The germline V and J ends were trimmed by 6 bases and 11 bases, with 19 bases remaining between them. Germline V gene lookup returns CDR1 MDHEN and CDR2 SYDVKM. This CDR3 is 13 amino acids long. The CDR3 loop reads CASRGGGASDAFF. DNA for the CDR3: TGTGCCAGCAGGGGGGGAGGGGCCTCCGACGCTTTCTTT.

V usage is TRBV6-6 and J usage is TRBJ2-5; perhaps TRBD2 as D (5 bases). The J call is in doubt because the DNA end fits TRBJ2-7 better. CDR1 MNHNY and CDR2 SVGAGI come from the germline V gene (reference sequence). CDR3 size: 14 residues. The CDR3 spells CASSAREILSEQYF. Written as DNA, the CDR3 is TGTGCCAGCAGTGCACGGGAAATTCTCTCCGAGCAGTACTTC.

DNA of the CDR3: TGTGCCAGCAGTCCCACCGCGGGGGCGGGAGGGGGCGAGCAGTACTTC. It is translated as CASSPTAGAGGGEQYF. This sequence joins TRBV27 and TRBJ2-7, with 9 bases that match TRBD2. The germline V gene encodes CDR1 MNHEY and CDR2 SMNVEV (reference sequence). This CDR3 is built from 16 residues. V was pared by 5 bases and J by 6 bases, with 14 bases of the junction left unmatched.

The V gene is TRBV5-1, the J gene TRBJ2-3; a weak D match, TRBD1 (6 bases). This CDR3 spans 16 amino acids. The germline gives CDR1 SGHRS, CDR2 YFSETQ. With 0 bases removed from V and 4 bases from J, the gap between germline ends came to 15 bases. CDR3 region: CASSLAGQGIADTQYF. CDR3 DNA: TGCGCCAGCAGCTTGGCCGGGCAGGGGATCGCAGATACGCAGTATTTT.

The rearrangement links TRBV19 to TRBJ2-5; D unclear. The CDR3 runs 11 residues. Germline values: CDR1 LNHDA, CDR2 SQIVND (reference sequence). V lost 3 bases and J 3 bases, leaving 2 bases between the germline ends. Here the CDR3 reads CASSIKETQYF. CDR3 nucleotides: TGTGCCAGTAGTATCAAAGAGACCCAGTACTTC.

Turning to this clone: Other DNA variants within this sample encode the same CDR3. The rearrangement uses TRBV19 and TRBJ2-3; no clear D gene. Germline V gene sequence: CDR1 LNHDA, CDR2 SQIVND (reference sequence). The V end was cut by 2 bases, the J end by 0 bases, with 6 bases between. The CDR3 totals 14 residues. The CDR3 reads CASSISLSTDTQYF. The CDR3 DNA reads as TGTGCCAGTAGTATAAGTCTAAGCACAGATACGCAGTATTTT.

About this clone: Other DNA sequences in this sample translate to the same CDR3. The rearrangement joins TRBV11-3 to TRBJ2-7; weak D call: TRBD1 (5 bases). The germline gives CDR1 SGHNT, CDR2 YENEEA. V lost 1 base and J 3 bases, leaving 10 bases between the germline ends. This CDR3 spans 14 amino acids. CDR3 protein: CASSLGRGNYEQYF. The CDR3 DNA is TGTGCCAGCAGCTTAGGTAGGGGAAACTACGAGCAGTACTTC.

The rearrangement joins TRBV30 to TRBJ2-1, with 12 bases identical to TRBD2. This CDR3 has 14 amino acids. Germline V lookup: CDR1 GTSNPN, CDR2 SVGIG (reference sequence). The junction had 0 bases not matched to a gene; V was cut back by 5 bases and J by 1 base. In nucleotides, the CDR3 is TGTGCCTGGGGACTAGCGGGGTCCTACAATGAGCAGTTCTTC. Translating gives CAWGLAGSYNEQFF.

The gene calls are TRBV25-1 and TRBJ2-4, with 7 positions matching TRBD2. The CDR3 spans 16 residues. In germline, CDR1 is MGHDK, CDR2 SYGVNS. V shed 4 bases and J 2 bases; nucleotides not matched to a gene: 8. The CDR3 DNA follows: TGTGCCAGCAGTGGAGCGGGGATGGGTTCCAAAAACATTCAGTACTTC. Amino acids: CASSGAGMGSKNIQYF.

For this clone: Other DNA sequences within the sample encode an identical CDR3. This sequence joins TRBV7-2 and TRBJ2-7, with TRBD2 matching over 10 bases. Trimming removed 5 bases from V and 6 bases from J; junction bases left unmatched: 13. Germline V CDR1 and CDR2: SGHTA, FQGNSA. The CDR3 extends over 16 amino acids. CDR3 DNA: TGTGCCAGCAGCCAATATGGGCTAGCGGGAGCTCGCGAGCAGTACTTC. Its protein is CASSQYGLAGAREQYF.